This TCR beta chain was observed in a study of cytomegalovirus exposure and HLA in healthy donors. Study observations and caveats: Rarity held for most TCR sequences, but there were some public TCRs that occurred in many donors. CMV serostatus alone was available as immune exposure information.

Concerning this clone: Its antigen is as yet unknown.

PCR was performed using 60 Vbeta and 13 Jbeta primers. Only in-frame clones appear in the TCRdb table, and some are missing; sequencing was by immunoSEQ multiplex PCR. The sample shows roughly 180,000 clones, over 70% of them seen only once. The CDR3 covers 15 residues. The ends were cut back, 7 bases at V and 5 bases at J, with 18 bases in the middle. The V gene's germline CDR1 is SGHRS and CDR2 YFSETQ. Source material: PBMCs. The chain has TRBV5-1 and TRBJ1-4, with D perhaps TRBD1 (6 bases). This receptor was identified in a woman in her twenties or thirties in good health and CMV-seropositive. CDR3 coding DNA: TGCGCCAGCTCTTCCTGGGGACAACTGAATGAAAAACTGTTTTTT. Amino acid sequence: CASSSWGQLNEKLFF.